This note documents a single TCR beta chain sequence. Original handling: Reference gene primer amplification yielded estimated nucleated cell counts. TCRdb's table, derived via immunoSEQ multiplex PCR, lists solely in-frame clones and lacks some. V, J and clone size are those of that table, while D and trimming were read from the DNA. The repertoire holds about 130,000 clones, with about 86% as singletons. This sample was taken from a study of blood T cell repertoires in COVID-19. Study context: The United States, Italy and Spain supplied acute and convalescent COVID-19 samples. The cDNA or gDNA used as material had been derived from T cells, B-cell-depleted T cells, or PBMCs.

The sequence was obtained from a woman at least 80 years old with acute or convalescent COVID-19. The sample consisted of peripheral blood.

This CDR3 is CAISAGTGGTYGYTF. In DNA, the CDR3 is TGTGCCATCAGTGCCGGGACAGGGGGCACCTATGGCTACACCTTC. The V gene is TRBV10-3, the J gene TRBJ1-2; 12 bases are a match to TRBD1. Unmatched junction bases numbered 4, after V lost 4 bases and J lost 4 bases. This CDR3 is 15 amino acids long. Germline V gene lookup returns CDR1 ENHRY and CDR2 SYGVKD.